Presented here are 5 T cell receptor beta chains from one specimen sequenced in a study of OX40 agonist ivuxolimab in advanced cancers. Clones were sequenced by immunoSEQ multiplex PCR, and TCRdb holds only the in-frame ones, with some missing. The data show approximately 60,000 clones, more than 85% seen once. The specimen comprised CD4+ or CD8+ T cells sorted from blood, sampled in a trial of the OX40 agonist ivuxolimab. The receptors come from an adult with an advanced solid tumor such as melanoma, head and neck, liver or kidney cancer.

This clone appeared a single time. V is TRBV28 and J is TRBJ2-3; 14 nucleotides line up with TRBD2. The CDR3 runs 19 residues. The germline CDR1 and CDR2 sequences are MDHEN and SYDVKM. After removal of 3 bases from V and 0 bases from J, the junction contained 8 bases not matched to a gene. The CDR3 coding sequence is TGTGCCAGCAGTTTGTCCGGGACTAGCGGGGGAGCTAGCACAGATACGCAGTATTTT. It encodes CASSLSGTSGGASTDTQYF.

As regards this clone: The sample has other DNA sequences that encode this CDR3 too. The chain employs TRBV7-2 and TRBJ2-1, with 12 nucleotides matching TRBD2. Trimming cost V 2 bases and J 7 bases; bases outside gene matches: 3. The germline CDR1 and CDR2 sequences are SGHTA and FQGNSA. The CDR3 totals 15 residues. The chain's CDR3 is CASSLLAGGYNEQFF. CDR3 nucleotides: TGTGCCAGCAGCTTACTAGCGGGAGGGTATAATGAGCAGTTCTTC.

V usage is TRBV9 and J usage is TRBJ1-1, with D tentatively TRBD1 (6 bases). Germline CDR1 SGDLS, CDR2 YYNGEE. The CDR3 has 15 residues. Trimming removed 2 bases at V and 0 bases at J, with 11 bases between. The CDR3 DNA is TGTGCCAGCAGCGTCTCTGACAGGATGAACACTGAAGCTTTCTTT. Protein: CASSVSDRMNTEAFF.

This clone has just one count. J is TRBJ2-7 and V is TRBV10-2; D is ambiguous. V dropped 1 base and J dropped 2 bases, with 12 bases sitting between them. Germline values: CDR1 WSHSY, CDR2 SAAADI. The CDR3 has 15 amino acids. As DNA, the CDR3 is TGCGCCAGCAGTGAGTGGCGAGCTCCGACCTACGAGCAGTACTTC. Translation: CASSEWRAPTYEQYF.

The V gene is TRBV9, the J gene TRBJ1-3; D unresolved. This CDR3 spans 16 amino acids. Germline V gene lookup returns CDR1 SGDLS and CDR2 YYNGEE. Trimming pared 0 bases from V and 0 bases from J, leaving 10 bases between. The CDR3 nucleotides are TGTGCCAGCAGCGTAGGAGGCTACTTCTCTGGAAACACCATATATTTT. Protein product: CASSVGGYFSGNTIYF.